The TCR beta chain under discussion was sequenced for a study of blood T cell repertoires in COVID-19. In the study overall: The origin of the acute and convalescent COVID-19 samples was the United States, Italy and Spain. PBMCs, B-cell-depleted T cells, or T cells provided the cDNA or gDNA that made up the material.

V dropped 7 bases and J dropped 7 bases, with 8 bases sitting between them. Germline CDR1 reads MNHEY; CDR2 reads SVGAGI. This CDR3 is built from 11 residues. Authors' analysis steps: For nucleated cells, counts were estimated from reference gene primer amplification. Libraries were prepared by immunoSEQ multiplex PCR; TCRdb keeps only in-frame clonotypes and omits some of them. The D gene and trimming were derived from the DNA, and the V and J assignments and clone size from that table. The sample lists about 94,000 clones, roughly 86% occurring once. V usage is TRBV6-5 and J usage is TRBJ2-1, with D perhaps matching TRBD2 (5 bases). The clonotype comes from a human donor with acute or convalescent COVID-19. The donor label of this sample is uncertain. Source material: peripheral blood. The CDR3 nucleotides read TGTGCCAGCACCTCGGGGAATGAGCAGTTCTTC. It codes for CASTSGNEQFF.